This T cell receptor beta chain is from a study of shared clonotypes between healthy human individuals (dated by TCRdb to 2019 to 2021). About the study as a whole: The cohort comprised a couple of women and a few men aged 18 to 49 years. To increase sequencing depth and limit assay-specific biases, different laboratories used diverse techniques to prepare libraries and sequence TCR repertoires. Leukapheresis yielded between about 0.8 and 9.5 billion PBMCs per donor. The study deeply sequenced blood TCR repertoires of roughly five healthy adults to estimate repertoire size and the extent of clonotype sharing between individuals. Broader findings and caveats from the paper: Pairwise subsampling led to the expectation that sequencing depth would affect the degree of clonotype sharing among donors. Sampling was restricted to blood, and TCR repertoires in tissue are likely to differ from TCR repertoires in blood. The small number of donors limited the genetic and exposure-history diversity represented.

This clone appeared once. The antigen it binds to is not known. The record has no base qualities; no much larger clone is one base away. Relative to germline, V is 3 bases shorter and J is 3 bases shorter, with 15 bases between their ends. Taken from cysteine to phenylalanine, the CDR3 has 16 residues. The read is trimmed to its CDR3 DNA, 48 bases read in frame from base 1. CDR1 and CDR2 (MNHEY, SMNVEV) derive from the germline V gene (reference sequence). The donors were healthy, HIV-negative adults with no recently reported acute infections or vaccinations. Every donor was a Caucasian adult residing in Nashville, Tennessee, USA. For unsorted samples, roughly 81 million PBMCs were counted and genomic DNA was extracted with the QIAamp DNA Blood Mini kit. Blood was obtained by leukapheresis, after which PBMCs were separated by Ficoll-Histopaque density gradient centrifugation and cryopreserved in liquid nitrogen vapor phase.

Using the deep immunoSEQ assay, TCR CDR3 regions were amplified from genomic DNA by multiplex PCR. Extracted genomic DNA from each cell subset was distributed evenly across all wells of several immunoSEQ 96-well plates, and each plate was treated as a replicate. For unsorted PBMC, each replicate PCR was loaded with 250 to 300 ng genomic DNA, equivalent to 30,000 or so T cell genomes. Unsorted PBMC genomic DNA was sequenced across ten immunoSEQ deep assay plates. Purified libraries were quantified with a Qubit 3.0 fluorometer, sized on a Bioanalyzer 2100, and re-quantified with the KAPA Library Quantification kit. A separate single-read 150-cycle Illumina NextSeq 550 flow cell was used to sequence each immunoSEQ 96-well plate. The paper's data handling went like this. The immunoSEQ output contained only junctional sequences without quality scores, so filtering could not match that applied to full-length reads. To assign V/J genes and CDR3, sequences were annotated using PyIR, a Python wrapper for IgBLAST v1.9, with IMGT germline references. Reads were removed for weak V/J assignments (E-value above 1e-6), missing CDR3, stop codons, out-of-frame junctions, or ambiguous translated residues. V3J clonotypes were defined as sequences sharing the same inferred V gene, J gene, and CDR3 amino acid sequence. The percentage overlap between two repertoires was calculated by dividing the number of shared unique clonotypes by the size of the smaller repertoire. Repertoire richness was assessed with RTK rarefaction, the Chao1 estimator, and Recon v2.1 estimates of unobserved clonotypes. TCRdb holds this immuneACCESS table with in-frame rearrangements only. Some clones are missing; in checked studies, unresolved V genes explain under half, and the rest has no known cause. V, J and clone size are taken as reported in that table, and D and trimming were inferred from the DNA itself. Present in this sample are about 490,000 clones, about three quarters of which were seen just once. The top ten clonotypes cover 10% to 15% of the sample.

The sequence derives from a middle-aged woman in good health. Some clones in this sample may be carry-over from other donors' samples. Sample: PBMCs. Recombination connected TRBV27 to TRBJ2-4, with a weak D call of TRBD1 (6 bases match). Read as DNA, the sequence is TGTGCCAGCAGTTTCATACAGGGTCGGGGCAAAAACATTCAGTACTTC. It translates as CASSFIQGRGKNIQYF.